This is a list of T cell receptor beta chains from one sample in a study of blood T cell repertoires in COVID-19. Assay used: immunoSEQ multiplex PCR; TCRdb lists only in-frame clones, some missing. The table lists about 53,000 clones, under 90% of them singletons. What was sequenced was peripheral blood. The origin of the receptors is a woman of 80 years or more with COVID-19, enrolled during active disease. CDR3s include the opening cysteine and the closing phenylalanine or tryptophan. Fields, in order: V gene, J gene, CDR3 protein.

>TRBV30|TRBJ2-5
CAWRLQGSETQYF
>TRBV29-1|TRBJ2-1
CSVEGHPRRSNEQFF
>TRBV6-4|TRBJ2-1
CASRPGTGGRDEQFF
>TRBV10-3|TRBJ2-7
CAISAYGTGVSYEQYF
>TRBV27|TRBJ2-7
CASSLRRGSVYDEQYF
>TRBV28|TRBJ1-1
CASSLNRGAKMNTEAFF
>TRBV27|TRBJ1-1
CASSKPGLPSTEAFF
>TRBV6-2/TRBV6-3|TRBJ1-2
CASSLSRGHGYTF
>TRBV24-1|TRBJ2-1
CATSDPTSGSLDEQFF
>TRBV5-1|TRBJ2-3
CASSLDSRDTDTQYF
>TRBV5-4|TRBJ1-3
CASSLTGAGNTIYF
>TRBV4-1|TRBJ1-5
CASSQDGTVYKPQHF
>TRBV30|TRBJ2-1
CAWNRLAGGLYNEQFF